This paragraph covers one T cell receptor beta chain sequence. The sample is drawn from a study of blood T cell repertoires in COVID-19. Background on the study: The origin of the acute and convalescent COVID-19 samples was the United States, Italy and Spain. In each case, the material was cDNA or gDNA derived from T cells, B-cell-depleted T cells, or PBMCs.

There are 14 residues in the CDR3. The junction had 6 bases not matched to a gene; V was cut back by 7 bases and J by 2 bases. In germline, CDR1 is LNHDA, CDR2 SQIVND (reference sequence). As processed by the authors: Counts of nucleated cells, estimated from reference gene primer amplification, were obtained. Libraries were prepared by immunoSEQ multiplex PCR; TCRdb keeps only in-frame clonotypes and omits some of them. D and trimming come from the DNA, and the V and J calls and clone size come from that table. The top ten clones hold approximately 5.5% of a sample with tens of thousands of clones, 75% to 90% of them seen once.

The sequenced sample was peripheral blood. This TCR was recovered from a man at least 80 years old with acute or convalescent COVID-19. The chain is built from TRBV19 and TRBJ2-3; 7 bases align to TRBD2. The DNA for the CDR3 is TGTGCCAGTAAGGAGCGGGACCTCACAGATACGCAGTATTTT. Translating gives CASKERDLTDTQYF.